A single sample gave rise to the 18 T cell receptor beta chains below, sequenced in a study of tumor-infiltrating lymphocytes in primary liver carcinoma. Bulk tissue was left unsorted, and RNA and DNA were co-extracted from about 20-30 mg of it. The template, roughly 0.45 ug total RNA, yielded TCR beta cDNA made with a constant-region primer. Libraries of TCR beta came from three nested multiplex PCR rounds with slightly modified ARM-PCR. Use of TRBV1-TRBV30 forward primers with a C-beta reverse primer characterized the first two PCR rounds, which lasted about 11 cycles each. Each CDR3 protein gets one entry after TCRdb re-called the multiplex PCR reads with MiXCR. Here the sample spans 70,000 to 85,000 distinct CDR3 sequences, about two thirds being singletons. Sample: liver tumor tissue from sampling region 4. This sample's subset: tumor region T4, right-lateral pole. The source is a woman aged 60-75 years with primary liver carcinoma and hepatitis B virus infection.

As to this clonotype: Since the CDR3 does not end with the conserved phenylalanine or tryptophan, this likely comes from a read error. The chain uses TRBV11-2 and TRBJ2-1; TRBD2 agrees at 14 bases. CDR3 size: 17 residues. CDR1 is SGHAT, CDR2 FQNNGV, per germline. In DNA, the CDR3 is TGTGGCAGCGGCAGGAGACTAGCGGGAGGGCCGTGGGATGAGCAGTTCTCC. Its protein product is CGSGRRLAGGPWDEQFS.

Remarks on this clonotype: Lacking the conserved final phenylalanine or tryptophan, this CDR3 likely reflects a read error. The rearrangement links TRBV30 to TRBJ1-1; tentatively, D is TRBD1 (6 bases). V was shortened by 3 bases and J by 0 bases, with 14 bases between the two germline ends. The CDR3 has 15 amino acids. CDR1 is GTSNPN, CDR2 SVGIG, per germline (reference sequence). CDR3 amino acids: CAWSSPTGLNTEAFC. The CDR3 region has the DNA TGTGCCTGGAGCTCACCCACAGGGTTGAACACTGAAGCTTTCTGT.

The rearrangement joins TRBV10-2 to TRBJ2-3; a possible D gene is TRBD2 (6 bases). The germline V and J ends were trimmed by 7 bases and 0 bases, with 14 bases remaining between them. The CDR3 has 15 residues. Per the germline V gene, CDR1 is WSHSY and CDR2 is SAAADI. CDR3 in amino acids: CASNASETSTDTQYF. DNA of the CDR3: TGCGCCAGCAATGCTAGCGAGACTAGCACAGATACGCAGTATTTT.

On this clonotype itself: At one end the junction does not follow the germline gene, possibly because of a read error. Here the CDR3 DNA reads TGTGCCAGCAGCCCGGGACAGGGCGCAGATGCGCAGTATTTT. Protein sequence: CASSPGQGADAQYF. This chain joins TRBV3-1 and TRBJ2-3, with 9 bases that match TRBD1. CDR1 LGHDT and CDR2 YNNKEL come from the germline V gene (reference sequence). This CDR3 has 14 residues.

A remark on this clonotype: Given the absence of the conserved phenylalanine or tryptophan at the CDR3 end, a read error is likely. The CDR3, as DNA: TGTGCCAGCAGCTTGGGGCAGGGGGCCCGTAGCCTGGAGACCCAGTACTTA. Translating gives CASSLGQGARSLETQYL. The rearrangement joins TRBV5-6 to TRBJ2-5; 8 bases are shared with TRBD1. The V and J ends lost 0 bases and 5 bases, in that order; junction bases with no gene match: 12. Germline V gives CDR1 SGHDT, CDR2 YYEEEE. CDR3 length equals 17 residues.

This rearrangement joins TRBV6-5 to TRBJ2-2; 12 bases fit TRBD2. Trimming cost V 6 bases and J 10 bases; bases outside gene matches: 9. CDR1 MNHEY and CDR2 SVGAGI come from the germline V gene. The CDR3 is 15 residues long. The CDR3 loop reads CASSLLAGGTEELFF. DNA for the CDR3: TGTGCCAGCAGCCTACTAGCGGGAGGTACAGAGGAGCTGTTTTTT.

Comment on this clonotype: The CDR3 does not close with the conserved phenylalanine or tryptophan, likely indicating a read error. This sequence joins TRBV29-1 and TRBJ2-7, with 9 nucleotides matching TRBD1. J gave up 3 bases and V 8 bases, and 14 bases lay outside the gene matches. Germline-derived CDR1 and CDR2 are SQVTM and ANQGSEA. This CDR3 has 15 residues. This CDR3 is CSLQRTGASDYEQYL. Written as DNA, the CDR3 is TGCAGCCTCCAACGGACAGGGGCTTCTGACTACGAGCAGTACCTC.

This clonotype was found many times. CDR3 coding DNA: TGTGCCAGCAGCTTGGGCGGGAGCGTCGATACGCAGTATTTT. Residues: CASSLGGSVDTQYF. This chain joins TRBV5-4 and TRBJ2-3; 7 bases fit TRBD2. CDR3 length: 14 amino acids. Looked up from germline, CDR1 is SGHNT and CDR2 is YYREEE (reference sequence). V dropped 0 bases and J dropped 6; count of bases not matched to a gene: 4.

This clonotype was seen a handful of times. The J gene is TRBJ2-3, the V gene TRBV20-1; 15 nucleotides align to TRBD2. Per the germline V gene, CDR1 is DFQATT and CDR2 is SNEGSKA (reference sequence). CDR3 length: 18 amino acids. With V trimmed by 0 bases and J by 2 bases, 6 bases remained unmatched. The CDR3 sequence is CSARERTSGRADTDTQYF. In DNA form, the CDR3 reads TGCAGTGCTAGAGAGAGGACTAGCGGGAGGGCCGACACAGATACGCAGTATTTT.

In regard to this clonotype: Germline and junction disagree at one end, which may indicate a read error. This chain uses TRBV4-1 with TRBJ2-3; 7 nucleotides match TRBD2. The CDR3 spans 16 residues. Germline CDR1 and CDR2: MGHRA and YSYEKL. The CDR3: CASSQGLAGGTGTQYF. Written as DNA, the CDR3 is TGCGCCAGCAGCCAAGGACTAGCAGGAGGCACAGGTACGCAGTATTTT.

This clonotype was detected many times. The chain employs TRBV12-3 or TRBV12-4 and TRBJ1-5; D possibly corresponds to TRBD1 (5 bases). The length of the CDR3 is 15 residues. Between the trimmed V and J ends, which lost 4 bases and 0 bases, there was a span of 10 bases. CDR3 DNA: TGTGCCAGCAGTTCGGGCAGGGATAGCAATCAGCCCCAGCATTTT. Its protein product is CASSSGRDSNQPQHF.

This clonotype was recorded only once. Its ends do not fully match the called genes, so a read error is possible. The chain couples TRBV29-1 to TRBJ2-7; D is unresolved. The CDR3 is made up of 12 amino acids. Germline CDR1 and CDR2: SQVTM and ANQGSEA. In nucleotides, the CDR3 is TGCAGCGTTGAGGCTAATTCCTATGAGCAGTACTTC. Its translation: CSVEANSYEQYF.

On this clonotype itself: A junction boundary mismatches the germline segment, possibly from a read error. The chain is built from TRBV4-2 and TRBJ2-3, with 7 bases that match TRBD1. The length of the CDR3 is 16 residues. Per germline, CDR1 LGHNA and CDR2 YNFKEQ. This CDR3 is CANSQGSGQITDTQYF. In DNA form, the CDR3 reads TGTGCCAACAGCCAAGGATCGGGACAGATCACAGATACGCAGTATTTT.

Worth noting for this clonotype: A much larger clonotype is one base distant, so this may be a read error. This sequence joins TRBV5-8 and TRBJ1-5; unclear D gene. The CDR3 sequence is 18 residues long. V was pared by 4 bases and J by 0 bases, with 20 bases between. Germline values: CDR1 SGHTS, CDR2 YDEGEE. The CDR3 sequence: CASSPWVAGYISNQPQHF. The CDR3 nucleotides read TGTGCCAGCAGCCCCTGGGTGGCAGGTTATATTAGCAATCAGCCCCAGCATTTT.

About this clonotype itself: A much larger clone sits a single nucleotide away, making a read error possible. This chain uses TRBV6-1 with TRBJ1-1; D is perhaps TRBD1 (6 bases). Germline CDR1 MNHNS, CDR2 SASEGT. The CDR3 runs to 14 residues. Written as DNA, the CDR3 is TGTGTCAGCAGTGATGTGGGGGCGGACGTTGGAGCTTTCTTT. Translating gives CVSSDVGADVGAFF.

This clonotype was observed a single time. The chain is built from TRBV6-1 and TRBJ1-6; 8 nucleotides match TRBD1. The CDR3 has 14 amino acids. CDR1 and CDR2 (germline): MNHNS, SASEGT. The CDR3 DNA sequence: TGTGATAGCAGAAGGGACAGGAATAATTCACCCCTCCACTTT. Its protein product is CDSRRDRNNSPLHF.

Points on this clonotype: Its ends do not fully match the called genes, so a read error is possible. The chain uses TRBV28 and TRBJ1-4; D may be TRBD1 (5 bases). The CDR3 has 14 amino acids. Looked up from germline, CDR1 is MDHEN and CDR2 is SYDVKM. In DNA form, the CDR3 reads TGTGCCAGCAGTAATCGGCAGGGAGGAGAAAGACTGTTTTTT. Protein sequence: CASSNRQGGERLFF.

The chain uses TRBV6-4 and TRBJ2-1, with D perhaps TRBD1 or TRBD2 (5 bases each). V was clipped by 8 bases and J by 2 bases, with 16 bases between them. Germline CDR1 MRHNA, CDR2 SNTAGT. CDR3 size: 15 residues. The CDR3 sequence is CASGGGEGTYNEQFF. CDR3 nucleotide sequence: TGTGCCAGCGGTGGGGGTGAGGGAACCTACAATGAGCAGTTCTTC.